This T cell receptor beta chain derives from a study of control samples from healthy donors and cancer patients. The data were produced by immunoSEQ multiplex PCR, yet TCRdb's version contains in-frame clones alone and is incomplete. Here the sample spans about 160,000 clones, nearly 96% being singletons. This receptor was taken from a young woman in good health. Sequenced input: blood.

Written as DNA, the CDR3 is TGTGCCAGCAGTGAGGTAGTTGGGGAGCAGTTCTTC. It encodes CASSEVVGEQFF. V usage is TRBV2 and J usage is TRBJ2-1; D is uncertain. Between the trimmed V and J ends, which lost 3 bases and 10 bases, there was a span of 10 bases. CDR3 size: 12 residues. Germline V lookup: CDR1 SNHLY, CDR2 FYNNEI.